A selection of T cell receptor beta chains follows, all from one sample in a study of blood T cell repertoires in COVID-19. Repertoires were generated with immunoSEQ multiplex PCR, while TCRdb's copy carries only in-frame clones and drops some. The table has about 270,000 clones, about 87% seen once. The material sequenced was PBMCs or T cells enriched from blood (not recorded which). All receptors derive from a woman aged 25 to 39 with acute COVID-19. Each CDR3 is given with its conserved first and last residue. D genes are given only for firm matches. Clone size, where shown, is once, few, many, or a class for clones that have expanded.

V	D	J	size	CDR3	DNA
TRBV6-6	TRBD2	TRBJ2-1	NA	CASSPNIPDPSGLYNEQFF	TGTGCCAGCAGTCCCAATATCCCCGATCCTAGCGGGCTTTACAATGAGCAGTTCTTC
TRBV10-2	TRBD1	TRBJ2-1	NA	CASSEGQGGLNEQFF	TGCGCCAGCAGTGAAGGACAGGGGGGTCTAAATGAGCAGTTCTTC
TRBV7-9	NA	TRBJ1-3	once	CASSSGLTMGTIYF	TGTGCCAGCAGCTCAGGACTGACAATGGGCACCATATATTTT
TRBV5-1	NA	TRBJ2-1	NA	CASSLGGQFYNEQFF	TGCGCCAGCAGCTTGGGAGGACAGTTCTACAATGAGCAGTTCTTC
TRBV27	TRBD1	TRBJ1-6	many	CASSGSVSGGLNSPLHF	TGTGCCAGCAGCGGAAGTGTGTCAGGGGGCCTGAATTCACCCCTCCACTTT
TRBV7-2	NA	TRBJ2-2	NA	CASSLSGLMNTGELFF	TGTGCCAGCAGCTTAAGCGGACTAATGAACACCGGGGAGCTGTTTTTT
TRBV5-8	TRBD1	TRBJ1-4	NA	CASSWRGQGSEKLFF	TGTGCCAGCAGCTGGAGGGGACAGGGAAGTGAAAAACTGTTTTTT
TRBV5-1	TRBD2	TRBJ2-7	once	CASSLGLAGVGEQYF	TGCGCCAGCAGCCTGGGACTAGCGGGAGTCGGTGAGCAGTACTTC
TRBV5-4	NA	TRBJ2-7	NA	CASSLALGGNEQYF	TGTGCCAGCAGCTTGGCTCTAGGAGGAAACGAGCAGTACTTC
TRBV28	TRBD2	TRBJ2-1	NA	CASKKTSGSYNEQFF	TGTGCCAGCAAAAAGACTAGCGGGAGTTACAATGAGCAGTTCTTC
TRBV5-6	TRBD1	TRBJ1-1	NA	CASSLSMGQGAAEAFF	TGTGCCAGCAGCTTGTCCATGGGTCAGGGGGCCGCTGAAGCTTTCTTT
TRBV24-1	TRBD1	TRBJ1-4	NA	CATSGRQGSQEKLFF	TGTGCCACCAGTGGAAGACAGGGATCGCAAGAAAAACTGTTTTTT
TRBV5-6	NA	TRBJ1-4	NA	CASSPGGANEKLFF	TGTGCCAGCAGCCCTGGGGGGGCCAATGAAAAACTGTTTTTT
TRBV27	NA	TRBJ2-7	few	CASRPGGRYEQYF	TGTGCCAGCCGCCCCGGGGGTCGGTACGAGCAGTACTTC
TRBV28	NA	TRBJ2-1	NA	CASSSNPGTSTYNEQFF	TGTGCCAGCAGTTCTAACCCCGGGACTTCCACCTACAATGAGCAGTTCTTC
TRBV15	NA	TRBJ1-3	once	CATSRDGGLISGNTIYF	TGTGCCACCAGCAGAGATGGGGGACTCATCTCTGGAAACACCATATATTTT
TRBV19	NA	TRBJ2-7	NA	CASSIWGSGDEQYF	TGTGCCAGTAGTATATGGGGTTCAGGGGATGAGCAGTACTTC
TRBV9	NA	TRBJ2-2	NA	CASSVSYTGELFF	TGTGCCAGCAGCGTATCTTACACCGGGGAGCTGTTTTTT
TRBV19	NA	TRBJ2-3	NA	CASSKVQNTDTQYF	TGTGCCAGTAGTAAAGTCCAGAACACAGATACGCAGTATTTT
TRBV28	TRBD2	TRBJ2-7	once	CASSPRSSGRAEQYF	TGTGCCAGCAGCCCTCGGAGTAGCGGGAGGGCCGAGCAGTACTTC
TRBV19	NA	TRBJ2-3	NA	CASSMSGLPDTQYF	TGTGCCAGTAGTATGTCGGGTTTGCCAGATACGCAGTATTTT
TRBV9	NA	TRBJ2-1	NA	CASSGSAAKAYNEQFF	TGTGCCAGCAGCGGTTCGGCGGCTAAGGCCTACAATGAGCAGTTCTTC
TRBV7-2	TRBD1	TRBJ1-3	NA	CASRERTGDISGNTIYF	TGTGCCAGCAGGGAACGGACAGGGGACATCTCTGGAAACACCATATATTTT
TRBV9	NA	TRBJ2-7	NA	CAITTARSASEQYF	TGTGCCATTACGACGGCGCGGTCCGCCTCCGAGCAGTACTTC
TRBV28	NA	TRBJ2-4	NA	CASSLGGAGRENIQYF	TGTGCCAGCAGTTTAGGGGGGGCCGGAAGGGAAAACATTCAGTACTTC
TRBV7-6	NA	TRBJ1-3	NA	CASSLTASGNTIYF	TGTGCCAGCAGCCTTACAGCTTCTGGAAACACCATATATTTT
TRBV11-2	NA	TRBJ2-5	NA	CASSLAPDSQETQYF	TGTGCCAGCAGCTTAGCTCCAGATTCTCAAGAGACCCAGTACTTC
TRBV5-6	TRBD2	TRBJ2-3	NA	CASSLVVAGDATDTQYF	TGTGCCAGCAGCTTGGTTGTAGCGGGAGATGCCACAGATACGCAGTATTTT
TRBV6-5	TRBD1	TRBJ1-1	NA	CASSRDRQGNTEAFF	TGTGCCAGCAGTCGGGACAGACAGGGGAACACTGAAGCTTTCTTT
TRBV28	NA	TRBJ1-1	NA	CASSDLNGQPSAFF	TGTGCCAGCAGCGACCTCAACGGACAGCCTAGTGCTTTCTTT
TRBV5-1	NA	TRBJ1-2	NA	CASSPEGEFSGYTF	TGCGCCAGCAGCCCCGAAGGGGAATTCTCGGGCTACACCTTC
TRBV27	TRBD1	TRBJ2-7	NA	CASSGRGQGTYEQYF	TGTGCCAGCTCCGGGAGGGGACAGGGGACCTACGAGCAGTACTTC
TRBV12-3/TRBV12-4	NA	TRBJ2-2	NA	CASSRTTEGELFF	TGTGCCAGCAGCCGCACGACGGAGGGGGAGCTGTTTTTT
TRBV6-4	TRBD1	TRBJ2-1	NA	CASSAGQGSYNEQFF	TGTGCCAGCAGCGCCGGACAGGGCTCCTACAATGAGCAGTTCTTC
TRBV27	TRBD2	TRBJ2-7	NA	CASRPLGGSSYEQYF	TGTGCCAGCAGACCCCTCGGCGGGAGCTCCTACGAGCAGTACTTC
TRBV5-4	NA	TRBJ1-1	NA	CASSSFDRNTEAFF	TGTGCCAGCAGCTCCTTCGACAGGAACACTGAAGCTTTCTTT
TRBV6-5	TRBD2	TRBJ2-2	NA	CASIPAGGRGGELFF	TGTGCCAGCATCCCAGCGGGAGGGCGCGGCGGGGAGCTGTTTTTT
TRBV5-5	NA	TRBJ1-1	NA	CASSHRDSRHTEAFF	TGTGCCAGCAGCCATCGGGACTCCCGGCACACTGAAGCTTTCTTT
TRBV5-1	TRBD2	TRBJ2-3	NA	CASSLVGTSGGWDTQYF	TGCGCCAGCAGCTTGGTTGGGACTAGCGGTGGTTGGGATACGCAGTATTTT
TRBV7-9	TRBD1	TRBJ1-4	few	CASSFDRGPKDWEKLFF	TGTGCCAGCAGCTTTGACAGGGGGCCAAAGGATTGGGAAAAACTGTTTTTT
TRBV27	TRBD1	TRBJ1-2	NA	CASSPGTGGAYGYTF	TGTGCCAGCAGTCCCGGGACAGGGGGCGCCTATGGCTACACCTTC